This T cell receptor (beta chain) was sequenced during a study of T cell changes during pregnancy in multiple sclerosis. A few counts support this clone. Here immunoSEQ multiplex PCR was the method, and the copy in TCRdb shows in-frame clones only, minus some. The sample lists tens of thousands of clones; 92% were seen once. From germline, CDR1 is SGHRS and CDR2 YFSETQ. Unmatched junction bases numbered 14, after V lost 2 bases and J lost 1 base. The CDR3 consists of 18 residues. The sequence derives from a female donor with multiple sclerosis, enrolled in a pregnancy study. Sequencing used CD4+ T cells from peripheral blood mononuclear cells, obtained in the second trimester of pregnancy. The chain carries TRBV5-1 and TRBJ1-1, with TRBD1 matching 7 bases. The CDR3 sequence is CASSFTRGQLSSNTEAFF. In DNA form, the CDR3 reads TGCGCCAGCAGCTTTACGAGGGGGCAGCTTAGCTCGAACACTGAAGCTTTCTTT. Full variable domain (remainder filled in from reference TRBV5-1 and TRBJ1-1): KAGVTQTPRYLIKTRGQQVTLSCSPISGHRSVSWYQQTPGQGLQFLFEYFSETQRNKGNFPGRFSGRQFSNSRSEMNVSTLELGDSALYLCASSFTRGQLSSNTEAFFGQGTRLTVV.